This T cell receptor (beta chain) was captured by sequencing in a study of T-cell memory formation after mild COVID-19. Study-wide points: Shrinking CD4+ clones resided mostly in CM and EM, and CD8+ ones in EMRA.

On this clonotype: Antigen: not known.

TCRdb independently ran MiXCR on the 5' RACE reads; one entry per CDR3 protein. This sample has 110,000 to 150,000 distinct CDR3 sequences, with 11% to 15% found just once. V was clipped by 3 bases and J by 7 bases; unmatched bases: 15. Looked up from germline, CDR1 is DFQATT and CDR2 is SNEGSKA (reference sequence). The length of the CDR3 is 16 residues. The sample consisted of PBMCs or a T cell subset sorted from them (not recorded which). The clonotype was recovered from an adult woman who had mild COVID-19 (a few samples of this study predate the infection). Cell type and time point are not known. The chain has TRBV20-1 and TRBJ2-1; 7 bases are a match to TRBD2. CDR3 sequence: CSASWDGGVYFNEQFF. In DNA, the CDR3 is TGCAGTGCTAGTTGGGATGGGGGGGTTTATTTTAATGAGCAGTTCTTC.